This is a list of T cell receptor beta chains from one sample in a study of blood T cells in healthy people across ages. One entry per CDR3 protein, called by TCRdb with MiXCR from the 5' RACE reads. Here the sample spans around 1.5 million distinct CDR3 sequences, roughly 30% being singletons. Sample: blood. The receptors here all came from a woman between 25 and 40 years old in good health. Each CDR3 is given with its conserved first and last residue. Each record gives: J gene, clone size, D gene, V gene, CDR3 protein, CDR3 DNA. The D gene is left open where the match is weak. Clone size is given for some rows only: seen once, a few or many times, or a class if the clone is expanded.

TRBJ2-1 | NA | TRBD2 | TRBV2 | CASSDSGGVNEQFF | TGTGCCAGCAGTGATTCGGGGGGAGTCAATGAGCAGTTCTTC
TRBJ2-1 | NA | TRBD2 | TRBV12-3/TRBV12-4 | CASSLYLAGENEQFF | TGTGCCAGCAGCCTTTATTTGGCGGGGGAGAATGAGCAGTTCTTC
TRBJ2-3 | NA | TRBD2 | TRBV3-1 | CASSQYVGTNFSPDTQYF | TGTGCCAGCAGCCAATATGTTGGGACTAACTTTTCCCCAGATACGCAGTATTTT
TRBJ2-4 | few | TRBD2 | TRBV6-1 | CAGSEDVGGPGEQYF | TGTGCCGGCAGTGAAGACGTGGGAGGGCCTGGAGAGCAGTACTTC
TRBJ2-3 | NA | TRBD2 | TRBV11-2 | CASSRAGGLTDTQYF | TGTGCCAGCAGCCGAGCGGGGGGGCTCACAGATACGCAGTATTTT
TRBJ2-3 | few | NA | TRBV20-1 | CSARDGTRDTQYF | TGCAGTGCTAGAGACGGGACAAGAGATACGCAGTATTTT
TRBJ1-2 | NA | NA | TRBV7-9 | CASSSGRLIYGYTF | TGTGCCAGCAGCTCGGGACGGCTGATCTATGGCTACACCTTC
TRBJ1-2 | few | NA | TRBV20-1 | CSAPSSGGYTF | TGCAGTGCCCCCTCATCGGGAGGCTACACCTTC
TRBJ2-1 | NA | NA | TRBV12-5 | CASGVGAGGEQFF | TGTGCTAGTGGCGTGGGAGCCGGGGGAGAGCAGTTCTTC
TRBJ2-7 | few | NA | TRBV27 | CASSFRRGAGASYEQYF | TGTGCCAGCAGTTTTCGGCGAGGCGCGGGCGCTTCCTACGAGCAGTACTTC
TRBJ2-3 | NA | NA | TRBV20-1 | CSAPLAIATDTQYF | TGCAGTGCTCCACTGGCGATTGCCACAGATACGCAGTATTTT
TRBJ1-1 | NA | NA | TRBV4-2 | CASSQDGQVNTEAFF | TGTGCCAGCAGCCAAGATGGGCAGGTTAACACTGAAGCTTTCTTT
TRBJ2-1 | NA | TRBD2 | TRBV19 | CASSKRGGSNEQFF | TGTGCCAGTAGTAAGCGGGGGGGCTCCAATGAGCAGTTCTTC
TRBJ2-3 | NA | NA | TRBV12-3/TRBV12-4 | CASSFEGCTDTQYF | TGTGCCAGCAGTTTTGAAGGATGCACAGATACGCAGTATTTT
TRBJ2-1 | NA | TRBD2 | TRBV20-1 | CSALYPRGLAGNEQFF | TGCAGTGCTCTATACCCCCGGGGACTAGCGGGAAATGAGCAGTTCTTC
TRBJ2-1 | few | TRBD2 | TRBV2 | CASSLTSGGGDEQFF | TGTGCCAGCAGTCTGACTAGCGGGGGGGGAGATGAGCAGTTCTTC
TRBJ1-2 | NA | NA | TRBV9 | CASSADMDIFHYGYTF | TGTGCCAGCAGCGCCGACATGGACATCTTTCACTATGGCTACACCTTC
TRBJ1-5 | few | NA | TRBV3-1 | CASSHRGVQHF | TGTGCCAGCAGCCACAGAGGGGTCCAGCATTTT
TRBJ1-1 | NA | NA | TRBV5-1 | CASSLREDFATEAFF | TGCGCCAGCAGCTTAAGGGAGGATTTTGCCACTGAAGCTTTCTTT
TRBJ1-2 | NA | NA | TRBV9 | CASSVRPYEGYTF | TGTGCCAGCAGCGTAAGGCCCTATGAGGGCTACACCTTC
TRBJ1-1 | NA | NA | TRBV3-1 | CASSPQWVRTAEAFF | TGTGCCAGCAGCCCACAATGGGTTAGGACCGCTGAAGCTTTCTTT
TRBJ1-2 | NA | TRBD1 | TRBV2 | CASSIATGNNYGYTF | TGTGCCAGCAGTATTGCGACAGGGAATAACTATGGCTACACCTTC
TRBJ2-3 | NA | NA | TRBV6-5 | CASGEGRGTDTQYF | TGTGCCTCCGGTGAGGGGCGGGGCACAGATACGCAGTATTTT
TRBJ2-5 | NA | TRBD2 | TRBV15 | CATTKSGAKQETQYF | TGTGCCACCACTAAGAGCGGGGCAAAACAAGAGACCCAGTACTTC
TRBJ1-5 | NA | NA | TRBV12-3/TRBV12-4 | CASSLVHPSNQPQHF | TGTGCCAGCAGTTTAGTACACCCTAGCAATCAGCCCCAGCATTTT
TRBJ2-1 | NA | NA | TRBV20-1 | CSASRLGRSSYNEQFF | TGCAGTGCTAGTCGACTAGGCCGAAGCTCCTACAATGAGCAGTTCTTC
TRBJ1-2 | NA | NA | TRBV11-2 | CASSLAGVVGYTF | TGTGCCAGCAGCTTAGCAGGGGTGGTTGGCTACACCTTC
TRBJ2-7 | NA | NA | TRBV29-1 | CSVDLPNSSYEQYF | TGCAGCGTTGACCTGCCGAACAGCTCCTACGAGCAGTACTTC
TRBJ1-1 | many | NA | TRBV9 | CASSVGDTEAFF | TGTGCCAGCAGCGTAGGGGACACTGAAGCTTTCTTT
TRBJ2-3 | NA | TRBD2 | TRBV20-1 | CSAAGMSGRRSTDTQYF | TGCAGTGCTGCCGGGATGAGCGGGAGGAGGAGCACAGATACGCAGTATTTT
TRBJ1-5 | NA | NA | TRBV20-1 | CSALWDRNQPQHF | TGCAGTGCTCTATGGGACCGGAATCAGCCCCAGCATTTT
TRBJ2-7 | NA | NA | TRBV10-2 | CASKGGPASYEQYF | TGCGCCAGCAAAGGAGGGCCGGCCTCCTACGAGCAGTACTTC
TRBJ2-1 | many | TRBD2 | TRBV4-1 | CASSQDPLAGGEQFF | TGCGCCAGCAGCCAAGATCCCCTAGCGGGAGGTGAGCAGTTCTTC
TRBJ1-4 | few | NA | TRBV20-1 | CSARIQATNEKLFF | TGCAGTGCTAGGATACAGGCAACTAATGAAAAACTGTTTTTT
TRBJ2-1 | many | TRBD2 | TRBV20-1 | CSARDPSGSGNEQFF | TGCAGTGCTAGAGATCCCAGCGGGAGCGGGAATGAGCAGTTCTTC
TRBJ1-5 | many | NA | TRBV27 | CASSLGVGNQPQHF | TGTGCCAGCAGTTTAGGTGTCGGCAATCAGCCCCAGCATTTT
TRBJ1-1 | NA | NA | TRBV7-2 | CASSFAQRGPPEAFF | TGTGCCAGCAGCTTTGCACAAAGGGGACCACCTGAAGCTTTCTTT
TRBJ1-5 | few | NA | TRBV20-1 | CSARDQAYSNQPQHF | TGCAGTGCTAGAGATCAAGCTTATAGCAATCAGCCCCAGCATTTT
TRBJ2-5 | few | TRBD1 | TRBV20-1 | CSARDRGLQETQYF | TGCAGTGCTAGGGACAGGGGGTTGCAAGAGACCCAGTACTTC
TRBJ2-7 | many | NA | TRBV4-2 | CASSQDSPFEQYF | TGTGCCAGCAGCCAAGACAGCCCCTTTGAGCAGTACTTC
TRBJ1-2 | NA | TRBD1 | TRBV2 | CASSEGQGLPYGYTF | TGTGCCAGCAGTGAGGGACAGGGACTCCCCTATGGCTACACCTTC
TRBJ2-7 | NA | NA | TRBV29-1 | CSVEDRHSYEQYF | TGCAGCGTTGAGGACAGACATTCCTACGAGCAGTACTTC
TRBJ2-3 | NA | TRBD2 | TRBV9 | CANRLKASGGTDTQYF | TGTGCCAACAGATTAAAGGCTAGCGGGGGCACAGATACGCAGTATTTT
TRBJ2-5 | NA | NA | TRBV3-1 | CASSQGMSVQETQYF | TGTGCCAGCAGCCAAGGGATGTCGGTTCAAGAGACCCAGTACTTC
TRBJ1-1 | NA | NA | TRBV6-5 | CASTRGPNTEAFF | TGTGCCAGCACCCGAGGGCCGAACACTGAAGCTTTCTTT
TRBJ2-1 | few | NA | TRBV15 | CATTVGASYNEQFF | TGTGCCACGACCGTCGGCGCCTCCTACAATGAGCAGTTCTTC